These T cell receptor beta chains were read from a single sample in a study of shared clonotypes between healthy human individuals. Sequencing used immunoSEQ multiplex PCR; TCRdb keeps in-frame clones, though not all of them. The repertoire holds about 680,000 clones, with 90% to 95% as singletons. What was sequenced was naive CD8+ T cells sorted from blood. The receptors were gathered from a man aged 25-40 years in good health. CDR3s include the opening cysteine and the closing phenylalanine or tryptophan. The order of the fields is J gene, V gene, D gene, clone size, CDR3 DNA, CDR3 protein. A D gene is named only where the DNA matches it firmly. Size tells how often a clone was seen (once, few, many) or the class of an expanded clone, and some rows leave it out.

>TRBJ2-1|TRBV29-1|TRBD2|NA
TGCAGCGTCAGCGGGAGGCGTAACAATGAGCAGTTCTTC
CSVSGRRNNEQFF
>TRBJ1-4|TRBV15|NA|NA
TGTGCCACCAGCAGAGAGGGAGATGGGGAAAAACTGTTTTTT
CATSREGDGEKLFF
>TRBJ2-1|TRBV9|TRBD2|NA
TGTGCCAGCAGCGTAGATGGGGCGGGAGGGCGCAATGAGCAGTTCTTC
CASSVDGAGGRNEQFF
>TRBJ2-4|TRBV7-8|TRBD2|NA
TGTGCCAGCAGCTTAGAGGGCGGGAGTAGGTACTTC
CASSLEGGSRYF
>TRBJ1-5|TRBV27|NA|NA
TGTGCCAGCAGTTACTCGCGGAGCAATCAGCCCCAGCATTTT
CASSYSRSNQPQHF
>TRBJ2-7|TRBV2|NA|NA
TGTGCCAGCAGCGACGAGACCTACGAGCAGTACTTC
CASSDETYEQYF
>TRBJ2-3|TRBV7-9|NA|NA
TGTGCCAGCAGCTCCCTATTCACAGATACGCAGTATTTT
CASSSLFTDTQYF
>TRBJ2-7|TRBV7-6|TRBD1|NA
TGTGCCAGCAGCTTAGTTGGGACAGGGATCCACGAGCAGTACTTC
CASSLVGTGIHEQYF
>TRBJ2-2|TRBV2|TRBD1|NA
TGTGCCAGCAGCCTCGGGACAGCCGGGGAGCTGTTTTTT
CASSLGTAGELFF
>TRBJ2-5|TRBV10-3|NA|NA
TGTGCCATCAGTGAAAGACCTCCCGGGGGAGAGACCCAGTACTTC
CAISERPPGGETQYF
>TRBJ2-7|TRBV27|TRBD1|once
TGTGCCAGCAGCCTCGGACAGGGTTCCTACGAGCAGTACTTC
CASSLGQGSYEQYF
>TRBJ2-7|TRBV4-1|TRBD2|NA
TGCGCCAGCAGCCAAGATCCCCGGGAGGGCTTTGAGCAGTACTTC
CASSQDPREGFEQYF
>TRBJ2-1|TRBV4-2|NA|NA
TGTGCCAGCAGCGAACTAGCTAATGAGCAGTTCTTC
CASSELANEQFF
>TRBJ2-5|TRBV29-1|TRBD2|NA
TGCAGCGCCGGACTAGCGGGAGTCATGGAGACCCAGTACTTC
CSAGLAGVMETQYF
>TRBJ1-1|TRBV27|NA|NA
TGTGCCAGCAGGAGTCTCCTGGGGGTGAACACTGAAGCTTTCTTT
CASRSLLGVNTEAFF
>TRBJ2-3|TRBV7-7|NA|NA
TGTGCCGCCTCTAAATCGGGGGCAGATACGCAGTATTTT
CAASKSGADTQYF
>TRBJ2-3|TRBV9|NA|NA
TGTGCCAGCAGCGTAGAGGGAGTCGTGGGTGATACGCAGTATTTT
CASSVEGVVGDTQYF
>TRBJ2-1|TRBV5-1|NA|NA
TGCGCCAGCAGCTTTAGCGAGACCAGCTCCTACAATGAGCAGTTCTTC
CASSFSETSSYNEQFF
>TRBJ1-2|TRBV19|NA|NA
TGTGCCAGTAGTATTTCGCCTGACACCTCCTATGGCTACACCTTC
CASSISPDTSYGYTF
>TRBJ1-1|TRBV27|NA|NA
TGTGCCAGCATCATACGGGGGCGGCACACTGAAGCTTTCTTT
CASIIRGRHTEAFF
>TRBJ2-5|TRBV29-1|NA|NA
TGCAGCGTTGAAGATGGAATGGTGGAGACCCAGTACTTC
CSVEDGMVETQYF
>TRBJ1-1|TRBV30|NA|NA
TGTGCCTGGACCCCGGACAGTGGCACTGAAGCTTTCTTT
CAWTPDSGTEAFF
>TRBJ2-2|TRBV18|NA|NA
TGTGCCAGCTCACCACCTGGGGTGGAGAACACCGGGGAGCTGTTTTTT
CASSPPGVENTGELFF
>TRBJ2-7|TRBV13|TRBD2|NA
TGTGCCAGCAGCTTTGCGGGAGGGCCGGTCTACGAGCAGTACTTC
CASSFAGGPVYEQYF
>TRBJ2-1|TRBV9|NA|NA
TGTGCCAGCACCTCCATGGGGCTCGGTTTGGACAATGAGCAGTTCTTC
CASTSMGLGLDNEQFF
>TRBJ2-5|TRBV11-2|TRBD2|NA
TGTGCCAGCAGCTTATGGGAGGGAGGGAGCAAAAAAGAGACCCAGTACTTC
CASSLWEGGSKKETQYF